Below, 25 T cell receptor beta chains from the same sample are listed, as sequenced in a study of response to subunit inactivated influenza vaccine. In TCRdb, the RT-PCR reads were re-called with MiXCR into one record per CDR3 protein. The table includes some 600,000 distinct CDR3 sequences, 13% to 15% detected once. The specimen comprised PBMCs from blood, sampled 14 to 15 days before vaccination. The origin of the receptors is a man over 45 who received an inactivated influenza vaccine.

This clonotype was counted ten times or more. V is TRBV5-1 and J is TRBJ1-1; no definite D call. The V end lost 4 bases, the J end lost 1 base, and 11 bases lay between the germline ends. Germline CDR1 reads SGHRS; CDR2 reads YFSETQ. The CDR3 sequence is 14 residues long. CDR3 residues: CASSQSKGNTEAFF. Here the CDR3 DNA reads TGCGCCAGCAGCCAAAGTAAGGGGAACACTGAAGCTTTCTTT.

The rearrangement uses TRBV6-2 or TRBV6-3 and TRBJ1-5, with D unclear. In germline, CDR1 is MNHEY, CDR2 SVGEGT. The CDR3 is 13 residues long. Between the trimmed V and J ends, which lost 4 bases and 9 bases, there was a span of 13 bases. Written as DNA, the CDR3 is TGTGCCAGCAGTTTGACCGACTTTCCGCCCCAGCATTTT. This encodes CASSLTDFPPQHF.

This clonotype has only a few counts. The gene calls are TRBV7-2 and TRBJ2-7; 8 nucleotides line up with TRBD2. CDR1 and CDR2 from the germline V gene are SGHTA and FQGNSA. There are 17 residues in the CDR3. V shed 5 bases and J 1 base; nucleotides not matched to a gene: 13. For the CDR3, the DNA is TGTGCCAGCAGCCTCTCGACGGGGGGGGTTTTTTCCTACGAGCAGTACTTC. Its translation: CASSLSTGGVFSYEQYF. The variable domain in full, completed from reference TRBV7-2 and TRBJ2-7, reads GAGVSQSPSNKVTEKGKDVELRCDPISGHTALYWYRQSLGQGLEFLIYFQGNSAPDKSGLPSDRFSAERTGGSVSTLTIQRTQQEDSAVYLCASSLSTGGVFSYEQYFGPGTRLTVT.

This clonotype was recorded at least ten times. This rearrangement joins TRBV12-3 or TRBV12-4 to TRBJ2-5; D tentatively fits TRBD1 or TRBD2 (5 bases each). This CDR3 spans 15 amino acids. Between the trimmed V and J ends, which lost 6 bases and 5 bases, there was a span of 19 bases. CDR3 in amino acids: CASSPRDASLETQYF. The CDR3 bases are TGTGCCAGCAGCCCTAGGGACGCCAGCCTGGAGACCCAGTACTTC.

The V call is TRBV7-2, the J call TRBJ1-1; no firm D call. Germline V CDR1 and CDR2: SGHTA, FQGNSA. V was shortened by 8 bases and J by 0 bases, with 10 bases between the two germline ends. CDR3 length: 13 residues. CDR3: CASLLSLNTEAFF. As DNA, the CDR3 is TGTGCCAGCTTACTGTCCCTGAACACTGAAGCTTTCTTT.

CDR3 residues: CASRIDRLTYNEQFF. CDR3 coding DNA: TGTGCCAGCAGGATTGACAGACTTACCTACAATGAGCAGTTCTTC. This sequence joins TRBV12-3 or TRBV12-4 and TRBJ2-1; a weak D match, TRBD1 (5 bases). The ends were cut back, 6 bases at V and 2 bases at J, with 14 bases in the middle. The CDR3 extends over 15 amino acids.

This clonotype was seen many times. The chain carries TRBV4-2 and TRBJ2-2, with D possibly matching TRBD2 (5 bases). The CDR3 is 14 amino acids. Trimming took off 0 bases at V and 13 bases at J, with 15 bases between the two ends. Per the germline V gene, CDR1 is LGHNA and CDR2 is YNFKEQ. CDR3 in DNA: TGTGCCAGCAGCCAAGATCGGGGTCCGGTAGGGCTGTTTTTT. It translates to CASSQDRGPVGLFF.

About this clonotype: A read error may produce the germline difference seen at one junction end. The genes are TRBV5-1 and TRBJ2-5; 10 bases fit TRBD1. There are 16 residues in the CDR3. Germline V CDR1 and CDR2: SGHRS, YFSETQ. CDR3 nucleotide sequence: TGCGCCAGCAGCCCCCGGACAGGGGGAAACCAGGAGACCCAGTACTTC. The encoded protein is CASSPRTGGNQETQYF.

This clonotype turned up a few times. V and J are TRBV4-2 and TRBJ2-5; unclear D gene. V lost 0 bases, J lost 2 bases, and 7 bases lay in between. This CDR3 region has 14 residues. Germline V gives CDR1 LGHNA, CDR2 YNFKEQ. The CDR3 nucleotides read TGTGCCAGCAGCCAAGAACAGATACAAGAGACCCAGTACTTC. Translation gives CASSQEQIQETQYF.

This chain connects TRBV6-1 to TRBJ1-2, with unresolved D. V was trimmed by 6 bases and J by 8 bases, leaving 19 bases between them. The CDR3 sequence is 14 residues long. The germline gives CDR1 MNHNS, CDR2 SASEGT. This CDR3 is CASSPTPKGGGYTF. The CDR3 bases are TGTGCCAGCAGCCCAACCCCGAAGGGCGGGGGCTACACCTTC.

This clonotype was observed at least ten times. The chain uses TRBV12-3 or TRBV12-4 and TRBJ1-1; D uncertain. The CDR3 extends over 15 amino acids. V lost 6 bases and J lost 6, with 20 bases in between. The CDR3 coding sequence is TGTGCCAGCAGCAATCCAACTACCCTAAGGGCTGAAGCTTTCTTT. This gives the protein CASSNPTTLRAEAFF.

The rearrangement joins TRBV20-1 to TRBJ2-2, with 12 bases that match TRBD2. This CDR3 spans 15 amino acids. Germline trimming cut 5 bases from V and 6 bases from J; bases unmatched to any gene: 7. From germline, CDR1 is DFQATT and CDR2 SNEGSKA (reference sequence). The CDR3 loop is CSAPRLAGAPGELFF. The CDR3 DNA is TGCAGTGCTCCACGACTAGCGGGAGCCCCCGGGGAGCTGTTTTTT.

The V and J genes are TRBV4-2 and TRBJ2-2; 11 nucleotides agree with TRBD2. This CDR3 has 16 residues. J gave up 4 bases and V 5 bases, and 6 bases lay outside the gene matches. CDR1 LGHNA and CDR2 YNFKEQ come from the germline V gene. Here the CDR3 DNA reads TGTGCCAGCAGCACTAGCGGGAGATGGGGCACCGGGGAGCTGTTTTTT. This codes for CASSTSGRWGTGELFF.

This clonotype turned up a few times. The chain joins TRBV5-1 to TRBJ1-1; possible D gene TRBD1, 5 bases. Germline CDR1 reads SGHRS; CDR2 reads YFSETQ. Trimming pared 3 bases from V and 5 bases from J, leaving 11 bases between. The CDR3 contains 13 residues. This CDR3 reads CASSWAAGTEAFF. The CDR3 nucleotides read TGCGCCAGCAGCTGGGCAGCAGGGACTGAAGCTTTCTTT.

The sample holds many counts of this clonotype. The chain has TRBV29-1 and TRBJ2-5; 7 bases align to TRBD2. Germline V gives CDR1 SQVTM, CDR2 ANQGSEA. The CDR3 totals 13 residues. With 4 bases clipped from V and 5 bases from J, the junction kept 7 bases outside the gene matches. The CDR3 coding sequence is TGCAGCGTTGGGGGAGGGCCACGGGAGACCCAGTACTTC. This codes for CSVGGGPRETQYF.

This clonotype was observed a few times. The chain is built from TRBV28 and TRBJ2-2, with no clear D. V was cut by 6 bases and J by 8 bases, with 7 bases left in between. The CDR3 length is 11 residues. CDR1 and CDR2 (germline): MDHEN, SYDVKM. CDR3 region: CASSYRGELFF. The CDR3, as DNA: TGTGCCAGCAGCTACAGAGGGGAGCTGTTTTTT.

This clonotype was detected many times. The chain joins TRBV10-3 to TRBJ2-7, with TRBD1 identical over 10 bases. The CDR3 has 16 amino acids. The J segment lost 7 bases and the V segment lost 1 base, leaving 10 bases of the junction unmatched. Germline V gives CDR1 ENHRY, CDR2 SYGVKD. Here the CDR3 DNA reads TGTGCCATCAGTGAGTTGGGGGACAGGGGCCCTGTTGAGCAGTACTTC. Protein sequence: CAISELGDRGPVEQYF.

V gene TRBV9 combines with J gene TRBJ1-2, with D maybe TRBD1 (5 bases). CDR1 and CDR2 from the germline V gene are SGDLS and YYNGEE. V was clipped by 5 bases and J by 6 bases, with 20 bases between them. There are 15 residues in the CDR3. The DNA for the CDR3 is TGTGCCAGCAGGCGACTCGGGTCTCTACAGGATGGCTACACCTTC. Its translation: CASRRLGSLQDGYTF.

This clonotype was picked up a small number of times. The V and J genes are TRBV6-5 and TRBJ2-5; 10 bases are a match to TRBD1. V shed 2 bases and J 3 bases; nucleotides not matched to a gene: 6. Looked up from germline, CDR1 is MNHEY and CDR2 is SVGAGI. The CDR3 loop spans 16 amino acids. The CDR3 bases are TGTGCCAGCAGTTACAGAACCGGGACAGGGGAAGAGACCCAGTACTTC. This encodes CASSYRTGTGEETQYF.

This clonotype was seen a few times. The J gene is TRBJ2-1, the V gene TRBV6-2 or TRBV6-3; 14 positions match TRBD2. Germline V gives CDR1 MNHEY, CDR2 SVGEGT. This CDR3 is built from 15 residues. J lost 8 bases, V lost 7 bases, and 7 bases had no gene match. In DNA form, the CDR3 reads TGTGCCAGCACTACCGGGACTAGCGGGAGTGATGAGCAGTTCTTC. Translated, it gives CASTTGTSGSDEQFF.

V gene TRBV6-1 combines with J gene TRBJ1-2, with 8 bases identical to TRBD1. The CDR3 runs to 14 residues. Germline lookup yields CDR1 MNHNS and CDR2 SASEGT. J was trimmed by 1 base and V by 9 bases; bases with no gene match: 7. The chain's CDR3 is CASRQDRGNYGYTF. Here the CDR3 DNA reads TGTGCCAGTCGACAAGACAGGGGTAACTATGGCTACACCTTC.

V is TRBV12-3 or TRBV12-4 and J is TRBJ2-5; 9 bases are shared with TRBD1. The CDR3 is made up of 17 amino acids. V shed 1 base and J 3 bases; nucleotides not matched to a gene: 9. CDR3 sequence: CASSLVFWTGEKETQYF. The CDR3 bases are TGTGCCAGCAGTTTAGTATTTTGGACAGGGGAAAAAGAGACCCAGTACTTC.

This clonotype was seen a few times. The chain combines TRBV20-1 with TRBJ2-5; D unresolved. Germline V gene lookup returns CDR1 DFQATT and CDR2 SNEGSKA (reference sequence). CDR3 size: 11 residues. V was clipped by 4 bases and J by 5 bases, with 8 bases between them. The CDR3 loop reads CSAKIKETQYF. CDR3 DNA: TGCAGTGCTAAGATCAAGGAGACCCAGTACTTC.

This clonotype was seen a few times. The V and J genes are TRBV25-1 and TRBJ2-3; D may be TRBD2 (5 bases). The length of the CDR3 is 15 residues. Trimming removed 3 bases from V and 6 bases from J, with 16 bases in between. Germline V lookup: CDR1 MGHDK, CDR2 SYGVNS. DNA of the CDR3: TGTGCCAGCAGTGATTCCAGTCAGAGGAGGGATACGCAGTATTTT. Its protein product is CASSDSSQRRDTQYF.

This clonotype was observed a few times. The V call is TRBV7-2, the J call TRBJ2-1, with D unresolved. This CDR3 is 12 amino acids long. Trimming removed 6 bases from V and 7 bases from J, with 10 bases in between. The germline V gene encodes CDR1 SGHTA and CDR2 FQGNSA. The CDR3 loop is CASSRLRNEQFF. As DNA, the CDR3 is TGTGCCAGCAGTCGCCTTAGGAATGAGCAGTTCTTC.